Shown below are 23 T cell receptor beta chains from a single sample sequenced in a study of blood T cell repertoires in COVID-19. Clones were read by immunoSEQ multiplex PCR, and TCRdb kept only the in-frame ones, dropping some. This table has some 160,000 clones, over 80% appearing once. The sample comprised peripheral blood. These receptors came from a woman over 75 with COVID-19, enrolled during active disease.

The V call is TRBV7-2, the J call TRBJ2-1; the match to TRBD2 covers 12 bases. Germline CDR1 reads SGHTA; CDR2 reads FQGNSA. V lost 1 base to trimming and J lost 11 bases; unmatched junction nucleotides: 0. The CDR3 runs 13 residues. In nucleotides, the CDR3 is TGTGCCAGCAGCTTAGGGACTAGCGGGAAGCAGTTCTTC. It translates to CASSLGTSGKQFF.

V gene TRBV4-2 combines with J gene TRBJ1-1, with no clear D. Trimming took 0 bases from V and 7 from J, leaving 9 bases between them. There are 13 residues in the CDR3. Germline CDR1 LGHNA, CDR2 YNFKEQ. The CDR3, as DNA: TGTGCCAGCAGCCAAGATCCCGGCGGTGAAGCTTTCTTT. Its translation: CASSQDPGGEAFF.

Concerning this clone: In the same sample, other DNA sequences code for this CDR3. The J gene is TRBJ1-1, the V gene TRBV24-1; D not resolved. The V end was cut by 4 bases, the J end by 0 bases, with 5 bases between. The CDR3 spans 13 residues. Germline V lookup: CDR1 KGHDR, CDR2 SFDVKD. CDR3 nucleotides: TGTGCCACCAGTGACAGTCTGAACACTGAAGCTTTCTTT. This encodes CATSDSLNTEAFF.

The chain carries TRBV4-1 and TRBJ1-5, with TRBD1 matching 10 bases. The CDR3 contains 14 residues. The trim removed 4 bases at V and 7 bases at J, leaving 4 bases unmatched. CDR1 MGHRA and CDR2 YSYEKL come from the germline V gene. The CDR3 region has the DNA TGCGCCAGCAGCCCCTCGGACAGGGGGCAGCCCCAGCATTTT. Translation gives CASSPSDRGQPQHF.

This chain uses TRBV2 with TRBJ1-2, with D hard to call. Germline CDR1 reads SNHLY; CDR2 reads FYNNEI. V was pared by 8 bases and J by 4 bases, with 14 bases between. This CDR3 comprises 13 residues. CDR3 residues: CASQSDGLYGYTF. The DNA of the CDR3 is TGTGCCAGCCAGTCGGACGGACTCTATGGCTACACCTTC. The complete variable domain, with remaining parts taken from reference TRBV2 and TRBJ1-2, reads EPEVTQTPSHQVTQMGQEVILRCVPISNHLYFYWYRQILGQKVEFLVSFYNNEISEKSEIFDDQFSVERPDGSNFTLKIRSTKLEDSAMYFCASQSDGLYGYTFGSGTRLTVV.

The chain recombines TRBV18 with TRBJ1-1, with a tentative D call TRBD1 (5 bases). The CDR3 spans 17 residues. Germline V gene sequence: CDR1 KGHSH, CDR2 LQKENI. V shed 3 bases and J shed 0 bases, with 17 bases lying between them. The CDR3 loop is CASSPQRGHVVNTEAFF. Here the CDR3 DNA reads TGTGCCAGCTCACCCCAAAGGGGCCACGTAGTGAACACTGAAGCTTTCTTT.

This chain uses TRBV6-1 with TRBJ1-5; D is uncertain. The V end was cut by 1 base, the J end by 3 bases, with 10 bases between. CDR1 and CDR2 from the germline V gene are MNHNS and SASEGT. The CDR3 is 15 residues long. CDR3: CASSEGGGNNQPQHF. The CDR3 nucleotides are TGTGCCAGCAGTGAAGGAGGAGGGAACAATCAGCCCCAGCATTTT.

J is TRBJ1-2 and V is TRBV3-1 (or the pseudogene TRBV3-2), with TRBD1 as a possible D gene (5 bases). The V and J ends lost 2 bases and 5 bases respectively, with 15 bases between them. Germline V CDR1 and CDR2: LGHDT, YNNKEL (reference sequence). The CDR3 loop spans 15 amino acids. CDR3: CASSQLTGGGYGYTF. The CDR3 region has the DNA TGTGCCAGCAGCCAACTCACGGGGGGTGGGTATGGCTACACCTTC.

The chain joins TRBV5-8 to TRBJ1-2; 10 bases align to TRBD1. The CDR3 loop spans 13 amino acids. Germline loops: CDR1 SGHTS, CDR2 YDEGEE. The V and J ends lost 5 bases and 8 bases, in that order; junction bases with no gene match: 6. Here the CDR3 DNA reads TGTGCCAGCAGTGTGACAGGGGGCCGGGGCTACACCTTC. This encodes CASSVTGGRGYTF.

This rearrangement joins TRBV28 to TRBJ1-2; 10 bases are shared with TRBD1. Germline CDR1 MDHEN, CDR2 SYDVKM. Losses at the gene ends were 4 bases for V and 6 bases for J; bases not matched to a gene: 8. The CDR3 contains 15 residues. Here the CDR3 reads CASSSGTGVIDGYTF. The CDR3 region has the DNA TGTGCCAGCAGTTCCGGGACAGGGGTAATTGATGGCTACACCTTC.

The rearrangement joins TRBV5-1 to TRBJ2-1; possible D gene TRBD2, 6 bases. Germline CDR1 SGHRS, CDR2 YFSETQ. Deletions cut 4 bases from V and 8 bases from J, with 16 bases between. The CDR3 runs to 14 residues. CDR3: CASSPGVLMDEQFF. The CDR3 DNA sequence: TGCGCCAGCAGCCCGGGGGTCCTGATGGATGAGCAGTTCTTC.

This sequence joins TRBV5-1 and TRBJ1-1, with 7 nucleotides matching TRBD1. The V gene end was trimmed by 4 bases and the J gene end by 5 bases; junction bases not matched to a gene: 5. The CDR3 loop spans 13 amino acids. Germline lookup yields CDR1 SGHRS and CDR2 YFSETQ. The DNA for the CDR3 is TGCGCCAGCAGCACCCCAGGGGGTACTGAAGCTTTCTTT. Protein product: CASSTPGGTEAFF.

This clone was found once. The chain links TRBV24-1 to TRBJ2-3; the D gene is possibly TRBD2 (7 bases). Germline lookup yields CDR1 KGHDR and CDR2 SFDVKD. The ends were cut back, 9 bases at V and 1 base at J, with 13 bases in the middle. The CDR3 sequence is 14 residues long. The chain's CDR3 is CATSNGGRTDTQYF. CDR3 nucleotide sequence: TGTGCCACCTCTAACGGGGGGCGCACAGATACGCAGTATTTT.

The rearrangement joins TRBV4-1 to TRBJ1-4; D perhaps matches TRBD1 (5 bases). The CDR3 sequence is 16 residues long. The V gene's germline CDR1 is MGHRA and CDR2 YSYEKL. Trimming left V 0 bases short and J 7 bases short, with 15 bases between. The chain's CDR3 is CASSQDRVRRGEKLFF. DNA of the CDR3: TGCGCCAGCAGCCAAGATAGAGTCAGGAGGGGTGAAAAACTGTTTTTT.

The chain employs TRBV27 and TRBJ1-2; the match to TRBD1 covers 10 bases. J lost 7 bases, V lost 5 bases, and 4 bases had no gene match. This CDR3 has 13 residues. Germline CDR1 MNHEY, CDR2 SMNVEV (reference sequence). The CDR3 sequence is CASSGDRGFGYTF. The CDR3 nucleotides read TGTGCCAGCAGTGGGGACAGGGGTTTTGGCTACACCTTC.

This clone was counted at least ten times. The chain recombines TRBV5-1 with TRBJ2-6; maybe TRBD1 (6 bases). V was pared by 3 bases and J by 0 bases, with 13 bases between. Germline CDR1 SGHRS, CDR2 YFSETQ. The CDR3 length is 17 residues. CDR3 in DNA: TGCGCCAGCAGCTCTGGACAGCCCACCTCTGGGGCCAACGTCCTGACTTTC. It encodes CASSSGQPTSGANVLTF.

V gene TRBV19 combines with J gene TRBJ2-3; TRBD1 agrees at 8 bases. Germline values: CDR1 LNHDA, CDR2 SQIVND (reference sequence). The V segment lost 4 bases and the J segment 2 bases; nucleotides outside the gene matches: 2. This CDR3 has 14 amino acids. The CDR3 coding sequence is TGTGCCAGTAGTAGACAGGGGACCACAGATACGCAGTATTTT. Its translation is CASSRQGTTDTQYF.

This chain uses TRBV4-1 with TRBJ2-5, with D possibly being TRBD2 (5 bases). The V end lost 0 bases, the J end lost 5 bases, and 13 bases lay between the germline ends. This CDR3 contains 15 residues. Germline V gene data show CDR1 as MGHRA and CDR2 as YSYEKL. The chain's CDR3 is CASSQDSRGFETQYF. CDR3 in DNA: TGCGCCAGCAGCCAAGATAGTCGAGGGTTCGAGACCCAGTACTTC.

The chain recombines TRBV5-1 with TRBJ1-1; D is perhaps TRBD1 (6 bases). Germline CDR1 SGHRS, CDR2 YFSETQ. V was trimmed by 4 bases and J by 3 bases, leaving 10 bases between them. The CDR3 has 13 residues. The DNA of the CDR3 is TGCGCCAGCAGCGACAGGCCGGACACTGAAGCTTTCTTT. Translation: CASSDRPDTEAFF.

The chain uses TRBV5-4 and TRBJ2-5; no reliable D call. The CDR3 runs 14 residues. CDR1 and CDR2 (germline): SGHNT, YYREEE (reference sequence). V shed 0 bases and J shed 1 base, with 7 bases lying between them. The CDR3 bases are TGTGCCAGCAGCTTGGTAGGCGGCCAAGAGACCCAGTACTTC. Its translation: CASSLVGGQETQYF.

The V and J genes are TRBV6-5 and TRBJ1-2; 7 nucleotides line up with TRBD1. CDR1 and CDR2 from the germline V gene are MNHEY and SVGAGI. V lost 6 bases to trimming and J lost 4 bases; unmatched junction nucleotides: 5. The CDR3 consists of 13 residues. For the CDR3, the DNA is TGTGCCAGCAGCCCACAGGGGTTCTATGGCTACACCTTC. It encodes CASSPQGFYGYTF.

The V and J genes are TRBV7-8 and TRBJ1-1; D unresolved. In germline, CDR1 is SGHVS, CDR2 FQNEAQ. With 5 bases removed from V and 0 bases from J, the gap between germline ends came to 7 bases. The CDR3 is made up of 13 amino acids. CDR3 residues: CASSPKLNTEAFF. In nucleotides, the CDR3 is TGTGCCAGCAGCCCAAAGCTGAACACTGAAGCTTTCTTT.

V usage is TRBV18 and J usage is TRBJ1-2, with D unclear. The CDR3 contains 14 residues. The V and J ends lost 2 bases and 4 bases respectively, with 11 bases between them. The V gene's germline CDR1 is KGHSH and CDR2 LQKENI. The CDR3 region is CASSPLAGLYGYTF. CDR3 sequence (DNA): TGTGCCAGCTCACCATTGGCAGGACTCTATGGCTACACCTTC.